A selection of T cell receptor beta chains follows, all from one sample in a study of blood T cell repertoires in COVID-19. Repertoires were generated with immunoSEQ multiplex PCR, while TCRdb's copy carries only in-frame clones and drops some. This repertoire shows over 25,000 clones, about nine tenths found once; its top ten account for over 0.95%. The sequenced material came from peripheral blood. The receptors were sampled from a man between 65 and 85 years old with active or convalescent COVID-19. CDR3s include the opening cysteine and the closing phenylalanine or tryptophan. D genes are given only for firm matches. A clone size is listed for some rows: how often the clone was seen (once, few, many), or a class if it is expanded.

CDR3: CASSQGGLTYNEQFF
DNA: TGCGCCAGCAGCCAAGGAGGACTAACTTACAATGAGCAGTTCTTC
size: NA
J: TRBJ2-1
V: TRBV4-1
D: NA

CDR3: CASSYRPGVVNEQFF
DNA: TGTGCCAGCAGTTACAGGCCAGGGGTGGTGAATGAGCAGTTCTTC
size: NA
J: TRBJ2-1
V: TRBV6-2/TRBV6-3
D: NA

CDR3: CASSLGAGFSGNTIYF
DNA: TGCGCCAGCAGCTTGGGTGCAGGTTTCTCTGGAAACACCATATATTTT
size: NA
J: TRBJ1-3
V: TRBV5-1
D: NA

CDR3: CASSLWTVMNTEAFF
DNA: TGTGCCAGCAGTTTATGGACAGTAATGAACACTGAAGCTTTCTTT
size: NA
J: TRBJ1-1
V: TRBV2
D: NA

CDR3: CASSYLAGVNTGELFF
DNA: TGCGCCAGCAGCTACTTAGCGGGAGTGAACACCGGGGAGCTGTTTTTT
size: NA
J: TRBJ2-2
V: TRBV5-1
D: TRBD2

CDR3: CASSPAGQVVGELFF
DNA: TGTGCCAGCTCACCGGCCGGACAAGTCGTCGGGGAGCTGTTTTTT
size: NA
J: TRBJ2-2
V: TRBV18
D: NA

CDR3: CATSRDGQGVLETQYF
DNA: TGTGCCACCAGCAGAGATGGACAGGGGGTTTTGGAGACCCAGTACTTC
size: NA
J: TRBJ2-5
V: TRBV15
D: TRBD1

CDR3: CASSLQGANTEAFF
DNA: TGTGCCAGCAGCTTACAGGGCGCGAACACTGAAGCTTTCTTT
size: NA
J: TRBJ1-1
V: TRBV7-8
D: NA

CDR3: CASSNSGLGGYTF
DNA: TGTGCCAGCAGTAACTCAGGGTTGGGAGGCTACACCTTC
size: NA
J: TRBJ1-2
V: TRBV12-3/TRBV12-4
D: NA

CDR3: CASSSGLAQSSYNEQFF
DNA: TGCGCCAGCAGCTCCGGACTAGCCCAAAGCTCCTACAATGAGCAGTTCTTC
size: NA
J: TRBJ2-1
V: TRBV5-1
D: TRBD2

CDR3: CASSEALRNSGGYTF
DNA: TGTGCCAGCAGTGAAGCGCTACGCAATTCGGGAGGCTACACCTTC
size: few
J: TRBJ1-2
V: TRBV6-1
D: NA

CDR3: CASSPALRGESYGYTF
DNA: TGTGCCAGCTCACCAGCGTTAAGGGGTGAATCCTATGGCTACACCTTC
size: once
J: TRBJ1-2
V: TRBV18
D: NA

CDR3: CASWQIMNTEAFF
DNA: TGTGCCAGCTGGCAGATAATGAACACTGAAGCTTTCTTT
size: once
J: TRBJ1-1
V: TRBV28
D: NA

CDR3: CASSITDRSTGYTF
DNA: TGTGCCAGTAGTATAACCGACAGGTCGACAGGCTACACCTTC
size: NA
J: TRBJ1-2
V: TRBV19
D: NA

CDR3: CASSLAHSGWEAFF
DNA: TGTGCCAGCAGCTTAGCGCACTCGGGGTGGGAGGCTTTCTTT
size: NA
J: TRBJ1-1
V: TRBV7-2
D: NA

CDR3: CASSQRTGGPNSYEQYF
DNA: TGTGCCAGCAGCCAACGGACAGGGGGCCCCAACTCCTACGAGCAGTACTTC
size: NA
J: TRBJ2-7
V: TRBV7-2
D: TRBD1

CDR3: CAWSVNPTGEGPQHF
DNA: TGTGCCTGGAGTGTAAACCCGACAGGGGAAGGTCCCCAGCATTTT
size: NA
J: TRBJ1-5
V: TRBV30
D: TRBD1

CDR3: CASGRGGYQPQHF
DNA: TGTGCCAGCGGAAGGGGGGGGTATCAGCCCCAGCATTTT
size: NA
J: TRBJ1-5
V: TRBV2
D: NA

CDR3: CASSPGVSVQQYF
DNA: TGTGCCAGTAGCCCTGGAGTTTCGGTCCAACAGTACTTC
size: NA
J: TRBJ2-7
V: TRBV19
D: NA

CDR3: CAISEWGGGETQYF
DNA: TGTGCCATCAGTGAATGGGGGGGAGGGGAGACCCAGTACTTC
size: NA
J: TRBJ2-5
V: TRBV10-3
D: TRBD2

CDR3: CASSLFGGAAGELFF
DNA: TGTGCCAGCAGCTTGTTCGGAGGGGCGGCCGGGGAGCTGTTTTTT
size: once
J: TRBJ2-2
V: TRBV5-5
D: NA

CDR3: CASSYNGRLEQFF
DNA: TGTGCCAGCAGTTACAACGGGAGATTAGAACAGTTCTTC
size: NA
J: TRBJ2-1
V: TRBV6-5
D: NA